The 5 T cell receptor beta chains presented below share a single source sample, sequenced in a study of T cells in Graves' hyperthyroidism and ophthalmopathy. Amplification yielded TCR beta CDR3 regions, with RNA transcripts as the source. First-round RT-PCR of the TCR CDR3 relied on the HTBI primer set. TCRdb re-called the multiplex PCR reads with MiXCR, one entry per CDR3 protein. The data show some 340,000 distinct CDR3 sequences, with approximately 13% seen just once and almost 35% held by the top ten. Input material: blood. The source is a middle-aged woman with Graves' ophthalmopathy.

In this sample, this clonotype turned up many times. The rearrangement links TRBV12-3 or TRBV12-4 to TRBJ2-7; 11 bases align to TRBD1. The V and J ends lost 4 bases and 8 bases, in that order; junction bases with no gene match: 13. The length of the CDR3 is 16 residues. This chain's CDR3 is CASSSPRDRGKGQQYF. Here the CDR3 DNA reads TGTGCCAGCAGTTCCCCTAGGGACAGGGGGAAGGGGCAGCAGTACTTC.

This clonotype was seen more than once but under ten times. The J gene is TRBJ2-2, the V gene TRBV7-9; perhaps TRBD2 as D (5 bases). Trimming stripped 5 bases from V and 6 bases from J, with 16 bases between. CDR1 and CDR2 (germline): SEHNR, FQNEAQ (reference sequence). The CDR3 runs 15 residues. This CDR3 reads CASSPERTRAGELFF. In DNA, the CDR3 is TGTGCCAGCAGCCCCGAGCGGACCCGGGCCGGGGAGCTGTTTTTT.

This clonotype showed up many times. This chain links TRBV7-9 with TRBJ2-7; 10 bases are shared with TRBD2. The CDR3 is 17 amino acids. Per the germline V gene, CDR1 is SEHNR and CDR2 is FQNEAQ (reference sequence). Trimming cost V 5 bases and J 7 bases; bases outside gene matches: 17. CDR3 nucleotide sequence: TGTGCCAGCAGCCAACACGAGGGGCTAGCGGGAGCTGCGGAGCAGTACTTC. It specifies CASSQHEGLAGAAEQYF.

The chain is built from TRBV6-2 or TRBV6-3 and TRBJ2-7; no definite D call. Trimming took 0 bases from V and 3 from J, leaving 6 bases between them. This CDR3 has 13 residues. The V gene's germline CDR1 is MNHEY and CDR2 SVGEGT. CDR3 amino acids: CASSYSPSYEQYF. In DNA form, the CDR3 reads TGTGCCAGCAGTTACTCGCCTAGCTACGAGCAGTACTTC.

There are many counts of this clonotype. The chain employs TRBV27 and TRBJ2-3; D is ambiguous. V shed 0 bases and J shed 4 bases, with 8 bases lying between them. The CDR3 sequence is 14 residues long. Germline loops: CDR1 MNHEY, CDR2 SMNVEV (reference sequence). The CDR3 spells CASSLSAVADTQYF. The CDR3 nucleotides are TGTGCCAGCAGTTTATCGGCAGTTGCAGATACGCAGTATTTT.